The rows below give T cell receptor beta chains drawn from one sample of a study of blood T cell repertoires in COVID-19. Generated by immunoSEQ multiplex PCR, the TCRdb table keeps only in-frame clones and is missing some. This repertoire shows roughly 230,000 clones, about four fifths found once; its top ten account for approximately 4.8%. Source material: peripheral blood. The receptor source for this set is a man in his fifties or sixties with active or convalescent COVID-19. CDR3s include the opening cysteine and the closing phenylalanine or tryptophan. The order of the fields is clone size, J gene, V gene, D gene, CDR3 DNA, CDR3 protein. A D gene is named only where the DNA matches it firmly. Clone size appears in some rows only: once, few, many, or a class for an expanded clone.

>.|TRBJ2-1|TRBV5-4|TRBD2
TGTGCCAGCAGCTTACCGGGACTAGCGGGGGGCGAGCAGTTCTTC
CASSLPGLAGGEQFF
>.|TRBJ1-4|TRBV9|TRBD1
TGTGCCAGCAGCGTGGGACAGGAGGGGGAAAAACTGTTTTTT
CASSVGQEGEKLFF
>.|TRBJ2-7|TRBV5-1|TRBD2
TGCGCCCGCAGCCCGGGGGGACTAGCGGGGGATCACTCCTACGAGCAGTACTTC
CARSPGGLAGDHSYEQYF
>.|TRBJ2-5|TRBV5-5|.
TGTGCCAGCAGCTGGACACTTCAAGAGACCCAGTACTTC
CASSWTLQETQYF
>.|TRBJ1-1|TRBV25-1|TRBD1
TGTGCCAGCAGTGAATTTTCAACAGGGGGCTTGGAAACTGAAGCTTTCTTT
CASSEFSTGGLETEAFF
>.|TRBJ1-2|TRBV7-2|.
TGTGCCAGCAGCTTAAGCCCCCAATCAGGGTTCTATGGCTACACCTTC
CASSLSPQSGFYGYTF
>once|TRBJ1-2|TRBV23-1|.
TGCGCCAGCAGTCAATCGGGGCAGCGGGCTGGCTACACCTTC
CASSQSGQRAGYTF
>.|TRBJ2-1|TRBV15|.
TGTGCCACCAGCGCCCCCGAGATAGCGGTTTTGGGGGAGCAGTTCTTC
CATSAPEIAVLGEQFF
>.|TRBJ1-1|TRBV7-2|.
TGTGCCAGCAGCTTTTCAGAGACAGGTCTCAGAGCTTTCTTT
CASSFSETGLRAFF
>few|TRBJ1-1|TRBV25-1|.
TGTGCCAGCAGTGATTCTCAGGGGATAGTCACTGAAGCTTTCTTT
CASSDSQGIVTEAFF
>few|TRBJ1-5|TRBV6-2/TRBV6-3|TRBD1
TGTGCCAGCAGTTTGACACAAGGGGGCCAGCCCCAGCATTTT
CASSLTQGGQPQHF
>.|TRBJ2-1|TRBV7-8|.
TGTGCCAGCAGCTTAGCTGCGCTAAGCTCCTACAATGAGCAGTTCTTC
CASSLAALSSYNEQFF
>.|TRBJ2-7|TRBV4-1|TRBD1
TGCGCCAGCAGCCAGCCCCTTCAGACAGGGAAGCAGTACTTC
CASSQPLQTGKQYF
>few|TRBJ2-1|TRBV5-1|TRBD2
TGCGCCAGCAGCTCTGAGGGACGGGGGGACAATGAGCAGTTCTTC
CASSSEGRGDNEQFF
>.|TRBJ2-1|TRBV3-1/TRBV3-2|TRBD2
TGTGCCAGCAGCACCCGGACTAGCTACAATGAGCAGTTCTTC
CASSTRTSYNEQFF
>.|TRBJ1-2|TRBV4-3|.
TGCGCCAGCAGCCAAGCGTACAGCCGAACAACCTATGGCTACACCTTC
CASSQAYSRTTYGYTF
>.|TRBJ2-1|TRBV4-2|.
TGTGCCAGCAGCCAAGATACTAGTCGCAATGAGCAGTTCTTC
CASSQDTSRNEQFF
>.|TRBJ2-5|TRBV7-9|TRBD2
TGTGCCAGCAGCTTTAGCGGGGGCCTCCCCCAGGCCCAGTACTTC
CASSFSGGLPQAQYF
>few|TRBJ2-7|TRBV3-1/TRBV3-2|TRBD2
TGTGCCAGCAGCCGAAGTAGCGGGGACTCCTACGAGCAGTACTTC
CASSRSSGDSYEQYF
>once|TRBJ2-7|TRBV5-1|TRBD2
TGCGCCAGCAGCCCTAGACCGGGACTAGCGAGTTACGAGCAGTACTTC
CASSPRPGLASYEQYF